This T cell receptor beta chain emerged from a study of type 1 regulatory T cells. A single record per CDR3 protein comes from TCRdb applying MiXCR to the reads. The sample shows about 18,000 distinct CDR3 sequences, 10% of them seen only once. The CDR3 covers 13 residues. The V gene lost 3 bases and the J gene lost 3 bases, with 6 bases spanning the gap. Germline V lookup: CDR1 SGHRS, CDR2 YFSETQ. The origin of this receptor is a human donor in good health. The chain has TRBV5-1 and TRBJ2-2; D perhaps matches TRBD2 (6 bases). Sequenced material: CD4+ T cells, either the whole sample or a sorted fraction (not recorded which). DNA of the CDR3: TGCGCCAGCAGCTGGGACTACACCGGGGAGCTGTTTTTT. It yields the protein CASSWDYTGELFF.